Below, 2 T cell receptor beta chains from the same sample are listed, as sequenced in a study of post-analysis software for immune sequencing data. Antigen specificity for these receptors is unknown. Findings and limits, study-wide: When patients were compared with controls, four to six TRBV segments were more frequent, TRBV5-6, TRBV5-1 and TRBV20-1 among them.

Carried by the TCR beta cDNA libraries were unique molecular identifiers. MiXCR was run by TCRdb on the PCR reads, yielding one entry per CDR3 protein. The table has about 460,000 distinct CDR3 sequences, under 55% seen once. Material: blood. These receptors originate from a girl aged 10 to 17 with multiple sclerosis.

The chain has TRBV4-1 and TRBJ2-5, with TRBD1 matching over 12 bases. The end of the DNA is better explained by TRBJ2-7, so the J call may be wrong. The germline gives CDR1 MGHRA, CDR2 YSYEKL. CDR3 length: 14 residues. The CDR3 protein is CASSQGTGGFEQYF. The CDR3 DNA follows: TGCGCCAGCAGCCAGGGGACAGGGGGCTTCGAGCAGTACTTC.

The chain uses TRBV10-2 and TRBJ2-5, with D perhaps matching TRBD2 (5 bases). V lost 4 bases and J 9 bases, leaving 18 bases between the germline ends. The CDR3 runs 14 residues. Germline CDR1 WSHSY, CDR2 SAAADI. The DNA for the CDR3 is TGCGCCAGCAGTGGGGTTGGGCGAAGGGAGTCCCAGTACTTC. Protein: CASSGVGRRESQYF.